Following are 22 T cell receptor beta chains from one sample sequenced in a study of blood T cell repertoires in COVID-19. Profiled with immunoSEQ multiplex PCR; TCRdb holds only in-frame clones, not every one. The table shows 250,000 to 350,000 clones, with approximately 90% occurring only once. What was sequenced was peripheral blood. These receptors were collected from a man aged 25 to 40 with acute or convalescent COVID-19.

This clone has more than one count but fewer than ten. The chain couples TRBV3-1 (or the pseudogene TRBV3-2) to TRBJ2-1; TRBD2 agrees at 14 bases. The V gene's germline CDR1 is LGHDT and CDR2 YNNKEL (reference sequence). The trim removed 1 base at V and 6 bases at J, leaving 2 bases unmatched. The CDR3 has 16 residues. The CDR3 sequence is CASSQATSGRGNEQFF. The CDR3 region has the DNA TGTGCCAGCAGCCAAGCGACTAGCGGGAGGGGCAATGAGCAGTTCTTC.

The V call is TRBV12-3 or TRBV12-4, the J call TRBJ1-6, with 7 positions matching TRBD1. The V gene end was trimmed by 4 bases and the J gene end by 19 bases; junction bases not matched to a gene: 10. The CDR3 has 12 residues. This chain's CDR3 is CASSSGQAPAHF. In nucleotides, the CDR3 is TGTGCCAGCAGTTCTGGACAGGCCCCTGCTCACTTT.

This rearrangement joins TRBV30 to TRBJ2-2, with a possible D match to TRBD1 (6 bases). This CDR3 is built from 11 residues. Trimming removed 6 bases at V and 7 bases at J, with 9 bases between. The germline CDR1 and CDR2 sequences are GTSNPN and SVGIG (reference sequence). This chain's CDR3 is CACYRVGELFF. CDR3 DNA: TGTGCCTGCTACAGGGTCGGGGAGCTGTTTTTT.

The genes are TRBV9 and TRBJ1-1, with D maybe TRBD1 (6 bases). Trimming pared 0 bases from V and 1 base from J, leaving 10 bases between. The CDR3 length is 15 residues. Germline CDR1 reads SGDLS; CDR2 reads YYNGEE. CDR3 DNA: TGTGCCAGCAGCGTAGCTTCACAGGGGAACACTGAAGCTTTCTTT. Protein product: CASSVASQGNTEAFF.

The gene calls are TRBV18 and TRBJ1-1; tentative D call: TRBD1 (5 bases). CDR1 and CDR2 from the germline V gene are KGHSH and LQKENI. With 6 bases removed from V and 5 bases from J, the gap between germline ends came to 16 bases. The CDR3 runs 14 residues. This CDR3 is CASSPLGGWTEAFF. CDR3 DNA sequence: TGTGCCAGCTCCCCGTTGGGGGGTTGGACTGAAGCTTTCTTT.

The rearrangement joins TRBV7-3 to TRBJ2-6; no firm D call. The V and J ends lost 1 base and 0 bases respectively, with 13 bases between them. This CDR3 has 18 amino acids. Germline-derived CDR1 and CDR2 are SGHTA and FQGTGA. CDR3: CASSLISPPSSGANVLTF. The DNA of the CDR3 is TGTGCCAGCAGCTTAATTAGCCCTCCGAGCTCTGGGGCCAACGTCCTGACTTTC.

V is TRBV27 and J is TRBJ2-5, with 7 bases lining up with TRBD2. The CDR3 spans 13 residues. J lost 5 bases, V lost 3 bases, and 3 bases had no gene match. Germline CDR1 MNHEY, CDR2 SMNVEV (reference sequence). The CDR3 loop is CASSLLGGETQYF. As DNA, the CDR3 is TGTGCCAGCAGTTTGCTGGGGGGGGAGACCCAGTACTTC.

The chain is built from TRBV7-2 and TRBJ2-7; D is unclear. Germline V lookup: CDR1 SGHTA, CDR2 FQGNSA. The CDR3 has 16 residues. V was cut by 3 bases and J by 5 bases, with 20 bases left in between. The CDR3 nucleotides read TGTGCCAGCAGCTTTCAAGCCCTGGTCAAAGAAAACGAGCAGTACTTC. This encodes CASSFQALVKENEQYF. The full variable domain, its missing parts supplied by reference TRBV7-2 and TRBJ2-7, is GAGVSQSPSNKVTEKGKDVELRCDPISGHTALYWYRQSLGQGLEFLIYFQGNSAPDKSGLPSDRFSAERTGGSVSTLTIQRTQQEDSAVYLCASSFQALVKENEQYFGPGTRLTVT.

The genes are TRBV5-6 and TRBJ1-5, with 11 bases fitting TRBD1. This CDR3 spans 16 amino acids. The germline CDR1 and CDR2 sequences are SGHDT and YYEEEE. Trimming cost V 4 bases and J 4 bases; bases outside gene matches: 7. CDR3 protein: CASSRDRGTRNQPQHF. DNA for the CDR3: TGTGCCAGCAGCCGGGACAGGGGGACCAGGAATCAGCCCCAGCATTTT.

V gene TRBV7-8 combines with J gene TRBJ2-7; TRBD2 aligns across 15 bases. This CDR3 comprises 18 residues. Germline lookup yields CDR1 SGHVS and CDR2 FQNEAQ. With 4 bases clipped from V and 2 bases from J, the junction kept 9 bases outside the gene matches. CDR3 loop: CASSSPGLAGGQAYEQYF. The CDR3 DNA reads as TGTGCCAGCAGCTCTCCGGGACTAGCGGGGGGCCAAGCCTACGAGCAGTACTTC.

As to this clone: Other DNA sequences in the same sample also yield this CDR3. This sequence joins TRBV28 and TRBJ1-5, with a tentative D call TRBD1 (5 bases). Trimming removed 2 bases from V and 3 bases from J, with 8 bases in between. CDR3 size: 14 residues. Germline CDR1 MDHEN, CDR2 SYDVKM. CDR3 protein: CASSLIRDNQPQHF. As DNA, the CDR3 is TGTGCCAGCAGTTTAATCAGGGACAATCAGCCCCAGCATTTT.

About this clone itself: Other DNA sequences of this sample code for an identical CDR3. This rearrangement joins TRBV6-6 to TRBJ2-1, with 8 bases identical to TRBD1. The CDR3 runs 15 residues. The germline gives CDR1 MNHNY, CDR2 SVGAGI (reference sequence). The junction had 4 bases not matched to a gene; V was cut back by 5 bases and J by 1 base. The CDR3 DNA sequence: TGTGCCAGCAGTCCACAGGGGGTTTCCTACAATGAGCAGTTCTTC. It codes for CASSPQGVSYNEQFF.

This rearrangement joins TRBV30 to TRBJ1-5; 9 nucleotides line up with TRBD1. Germline V gene lookup returns CDR1 GTSNPN and CDR2 SVGIG (reference sequence). This CDR3 comprises 13 residues. J gave up 9 bases and V 3 bases, and 6 bases lay outside the gene matches. CDR3 in DNA: TGTGCCTGGAGCGAACAGGGGGCTCTGCCCCAGCATTTT. Its translation is CAWSEQGALPQHF.

This rearrangement joins TRBV3-1 (or the pseudogene TRBV3-2) to TRBJ1-5; maybe TRBD1 (6 bases). Germline CDR1 and CDR2: LGHDT and YNNKEL (reference sequence). Deletions cut 1 base from V and 0 bases from J, with 16 bases between. The CDR3 spans 18 residues. CDR3 region: CASSQGQAYMSSNQPQHF. In DNA form, the CDR3 reads TGTGCCAGCAGCCAAGGACAGGCTTATATGAGTAGCAATCAGCCCCAGCATTTT.

This clone occurred a few times. V is TRBV5-4 and J is TRBJ1-2; D is possibly TRBD1 (5 bases). V was cut by 1 base and J by 6 bases, with 13 bases left in between. Germline V gives CDR1 SGHNT, CDR2 YYREEE (reference sequence). The CDR3 spans 14 residues. The CDR3 sequence is CASSLTQGLNGYTF. In DNA form, the CDR3 reads TGTGCCAGCAGCTTGACTCAGGGATTGAATGGCTACACCTTC.

The rearrangement joins TRBV6-5 to TRBJ1-6, with 7 bases lining up with TRBD1. Germline CDR1 and CDR2: MNHEY and SVGAGI. The CDR3 runs to 12 residues. Unmatched junction bases numbered 1, after V lost 5 bases and J lost 9 bases. The CDR3 sequence: CASSNRGSPLHF. The CDR3 DNA reads as TGTGCCAGCAGTAACAGGGGTTCACCCCTCCACTTT.

The CDR3 DNA is TGTGCCAGCAGCGCGACAGGGAAGGCTGACTATGGCTACACCTTC. This codes for CASSATGKADYGYTF. The J gene is TRBJ1-2, the V gene TRBV9, with 7 bases identical to TRBD1. The germline V gene encodes CDR1 SGDLS and CDR2 YYNGEE. The ends lost 3 bases at V and 3 bases at J; junction bases unmatched: 8. CDR3 size: 15 residues.

The V gene is TRBV2, the J gene TRBJ2-7; 10 bases fit TRBD1. The germline CDR1 and CDR2 sequences are SNHLY and FYNNEI. The junction had 6 bases not matched to a gene; V was cut back by 6 bases and J by 4 bases. This CDR3 has 14 residues. Written as DNA, the CDR3 is TGTGCCAGCAGCCTCGACAGGGGGCTGTACGAGCAGTACTTC. Its translation: CASSLDRGLYEQYF.

This clone came up once. The chain carries TRBV24-1 and TRBJ1-2, with D tentatively TRBD1 (5 bases). This CDR3 region has 14 residues. V shed 4 bases and J shed 4 bases, with 12 bases lying between them. Germline V CDR1 and CDR2: KGHDR, SFDVKD. The CDR3 DNA reads as TGTGCCACCAGTGACATCGGCGGGGGCTATGGCTACACCTTC. This translates into CATSDIGGGYGYTF.

This chain connects TRBV9 to TRBJ1-3, with D possibly being TRBD1 (6 bases). The CDR3 covers 15 residues. CDR1 SGDLS and CDR2 YYNGEE come from the germline V gene. Trimming pared 3 bases from V and 0 bases from J, leaving 10 bases between. The CDR3 DNA reads TGTGCCAGCAGCGAAACAGGGTTCTCTGGAAACACCATATATTTT. Translated: CASSETGFSGNTIYF.

The chain couples TRBV9 to TRBJ1-6; perhaps TRBD1 as D (6 bases). This CDR3 spans 15 amino acids. V lost 0 bases and J lost 8, with 12 bases in between. Germline V gene data show CDR1 as SGDLS and CDR2 as YYNGEE. The DNA of the CDR3 is TGTGCCAGCAGCGTAGACTCAGGGGTGGATTCACCCCTCCACTTT. It encodes CASSVDSGVDSPLHF.

V usage is TRBV6-5 and J usage is TRBJ1-2, with 11 nucleotides matching TRBD1. Germline CDR1 and CDR2: MNHEY and SVGAGI. Unmatched junction bases numbered 5, after V lost 6 bases and J lost 8 bases. This CDR3 has 13 residues. CDR3 nucleotides: TGTGCCAGCAGACGCGGGACAGGGGGAGGCTACACCTTC. Residues: CASRRGTGGGYTF.